The clone carrying this TCR beta chain was observed once. Authors' processing steps: Counts of nucleated cells, estimated from reference gene primer amplification, were obtained. This table comes from immunoSEQ multiplex PCR, and its TCRdb copy is limited to in-frame clones, with some not included. V, J and clone size are taken as reported in that table, and D and trimming were inferred from the DNA itself. Seen here are 250,000 or so clones, roughly 80% observed once, and the top ten hold approximately 6.3%. The record originates from a study of blood T cell repertoires in COVID-19. Across the whole study: Some COVID-19 samples were acute and others convalescent; all came from the United States, Italy and Spain. The analysed material was cDNA or gDNA that came from T cells, B-cell-depleted T cells, or PBMCs.

The V end lost 0 bases, the J end lost 14 bases, and 14 bases lay between the germline ends. The CDR3 sequence is 12 residues long. CDR1 SGHNT and CDR2 YYREEE come from the germline V gene (reference sequence). The receptor's source is a woman aged 55-69 years with active or convalescent COVID-19. Sequences were obtained from peripheral blood. The chain recombines TRBV5-4 with TRBJ1-2, with D perhaps matching TRBD1 (6 bases). In DNA, the CDR3 is TGTGCCAGCAGCTTGGCTCAGGGGCGGTGGACCTTC. It yields the protein CASSLAQGRWTF.